This T cell receptor beta chain was observed in a study of cytotoxic CD8 clonotypes in ibrutinib-treated CLL (dated by TCRdb to the early 2020s). Regarding the complete study: In this cohort, about 15 patients were treatment-naive and ten to eleven were relapsed/refractory, while approximately 18 had unmutated IGHV. Responses were partial in 25 or so patients and complete in 2; after median approximately 66 months follow-up, around 15 stayed in remission and about 12 progressed. Response samples were obtained after a median of 12 months of treatment, with a range of about 6 to 36 months. An average of about 260,000 productive templates and tens of thousands of productive rearrangements was obtained per sample. Of the roughly 79 people in the trial, about 27 had longitudinal samples available. Cryopreserved peripheral blood mononuclear cells were collected before treatment, at response, and at either disease progression or sustained remission. Every remission and progressive disease sample was obtained while ibrutinib was still being received by the patients.

There are 11 amino acids in the CDR3, from cysteine to phenylalanine inclusive. The only DNA kept is the CDR3, 33 bases in frame from the first base. At the junction V is shortened by 6 bases and J by 1 base, with 6 bases in between. For CDR1 and CDR2, the germline V gene (reference sequence) lists DFQATT and SNEGSKA. On a MiSeq, deep resolution sequencing aimed for a depth between 1 in 1 million and 1 in 200,000 T cells, with each clonotype covered around 10x on average. TCR beta libraries were generated with the immunoSEQ hsTCRB Kit. Under the source paper's analysis protocol: Data were analyzed with ImmunoSEQ Data Assistant and ImmunoSEQ Analyzer, with V, D and J genes assigned per IMGT definitions. Clonality, with values ranging from 0 to 1, was calculated as one minus the normalized Shannon entropy of productive rearrangement frequencies. Only overrepresented clonotypes making up at least 0.05% of each patient's repertoire were included in the public clonotype analysis. About a dozen repertoires from age-matched healthy donors, obtained from immuneACCESS, served as clonality controls. The table was pulled from immuneACCESS by TCRdb, which kept in-frame rearrangements only. Such tables lose some clones; where checked, under half of the loss comes from unresolved V genes, and the rest has no known cause. V and J calls and clone size are those listed in that table; D and trimming were worked out from the DNA. The sample has around 40,000 clones on record, less than 85% of them singletons. The ten top clones hold around a tenth of the sample.

Study-wide findings and limitations: Sampling times were not matched between patients in sustained remission and patients whose disease was progressing, and lymph node repertoires were not examined. Public clonotypes were rare and either shrank or stayed stable during treatment, and the rise in clonality at ibrutinib response reflected expansion of private clonotypes. At baseline, clonality was higher than in age-matched healthy donors and showed a strong correlation with circulating CD8+ T-cell counts. Clonality rose at ibrutinib response, remained stable during sustained remission, and dropped back toward baseline at progression.

Note on this clone: What this receptor recognizes is not known. Per-nucleotide qualities are absent, and no much larger clonotype sits a single base away.

The sample's time point label, decoded: progressive disease on ibrutinib. Roughly 2 micrograms of genomic DNA were extracted from cryopreserved PBMCs for TCR beta library preparation. Longitudinal blood samples from CLL patients on ibrutinib monotherapy were analyzed using high-throughput TCR beta sequencing. Patients were enrolled in a phase 2 open-label single-center ibrutinib monotherapy trial. The rearranged chain carries TRBV20-1 and TRBJ1-2, with the D segment identity uncertain. Sequencing was performed on PBMCs, taken at disease progression, from a patient treated with ibrutinib. The receptor comes from a human donor with chronic lymphocytic leukemia. CDR3 sequence: CSAPDNYGYTF. The DNA is as follows: TGCAGTGCCCCAGATAACTATGGCTACACCTTC.